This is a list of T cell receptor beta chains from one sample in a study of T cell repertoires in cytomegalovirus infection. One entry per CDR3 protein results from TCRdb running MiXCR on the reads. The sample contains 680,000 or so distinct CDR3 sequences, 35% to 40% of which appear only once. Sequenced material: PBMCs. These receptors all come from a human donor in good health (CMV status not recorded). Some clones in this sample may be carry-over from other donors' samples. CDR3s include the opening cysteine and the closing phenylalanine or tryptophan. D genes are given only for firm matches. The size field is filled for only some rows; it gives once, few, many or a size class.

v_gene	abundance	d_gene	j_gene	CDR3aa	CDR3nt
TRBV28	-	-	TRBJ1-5	CASTSMSYQPQHF	TGTGCCAGCACCTCTATGTCCTATCAGCCCCAGCATTTT
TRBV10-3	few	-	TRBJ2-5	CAIREPPGETQYF	TGTGCCATCCGGGAGCCCCCGGGGGAGACCCAGTACTTC
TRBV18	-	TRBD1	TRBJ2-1	CASSPRTGQVLNEQFF	TGTGCCAGCTCACCACGGACCGGACAGGTCCTTAATGAGCAGTTCTTC
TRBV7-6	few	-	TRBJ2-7	CASSNRQASYEQYF	TGTGCTAGCAGCAACCGACAAGCCTCCTACGAGCAGTACTTC
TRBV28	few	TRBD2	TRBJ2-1	CASSLGLAGERDVF	TGTGCCAGCAGTTTAGGACTAGCGGGAGAAAGGGACGTCTTC
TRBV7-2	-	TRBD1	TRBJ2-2	CASSSRRDREVPGELFF	TGTGCCAGCAGTTCCCGCCGGGACAGGGAGGTCCCCGGGGAGCTGTTTTTT
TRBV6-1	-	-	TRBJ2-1	CASSEVLNSYNEQFF	TGTGCCAGCAGTGAAGTCCTCAACTCCTACAATGAGCAGTTCTTC
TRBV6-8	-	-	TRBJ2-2	CASSLQAPNTGELFF	TGTGCCAGCAGTCTCCAGGCTCCGAACACCGGGGAGCTGTTTTTT
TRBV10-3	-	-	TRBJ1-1	CAISELADGREAFF	TGTGCCATCAGTGAGTTGGCCGACGGACGTGAAGCTTTCTTT
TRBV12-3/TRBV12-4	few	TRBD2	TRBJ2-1	CATRETSSLFF	TGTGCCACCCGAGAGACTAGCAGTTTGTTCTTC
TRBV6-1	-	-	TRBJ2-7	CASSERSVTYEQYF	TGTGCCAGCAGTGAAAGGTCAGTTACCTACGAGCAGTACTTC
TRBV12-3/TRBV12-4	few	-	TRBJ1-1	CASSGAGTNTEAFF	TGTGCCAGCAGTGGGGCAGGAACGAACACTGAAGCTTTCTTT